These 32 T cell receptor beta chains were all obtained from the same sample, sequenced in a study of cytomegalovirus exposure and HLA in healthy donors. PCR employed 60 Vbeta and 13 Jbeta primers. This table comes from immunoSEQ multiplex PCR, and its TCRdb copy is limited to in-frame clones, with some not included. This table holds a few hundred thousand clones, more than 60% found once. Sequenced input: PBMCs. These receptors were collected from a woman in her 30s in good health and CMV-seronegative.

The chain joins TRBV2 to TRBJ1-3; D possibly corresponds to TRBD1 (6 bases). Deletions cut 5 bases from V and 2 bases from J, with 10 bases between. This CDR3 has 14 amino acids. Germline values: CDR1 SNHLY, CDR2 FYNNEI. The CDR3 loop reads CASSSGGTGNTIYF. The CDR3 DNA reads TGTGCCAGCAGTTCGGGGGGCACTGGAAACACCATATATTTT.

Concerning this clone: One junction end disagrees with the germline gene, perhaps due to a read error. The genes are TRBV7-7 and TRBJ2-5; perhaps TRBD2 as D (5 bases). Germline V gene sequence: CDR1 SSHAT, CDR2 FNYEAQ (reference sequence). This CDR3 contains 13 residues. The CDR3 region has the DNA TGTGCTAGCAGCTTAGACCGGGGAGAGACCCAGTACTTC. Amino acid sequence: CASSLDRGETQYF.

The chain has TRBV5-4 and TRBJ2-7; TRBD2 matches 14 bases. Germline lookup yields CDR1 SGHNT and CDR2 YYREEE (reference sequence). This CDR3 region has 16 residues. With V trimmed by 3 bases and J by 1 base, 3 bases remained unmatched. The CDR3 nucleotides are TGTGCCAGCAGCTCGGGACTAGCGGGGGTGTCCTACGAGCAGTACTTC. Protein sequence: CASSSGLAGVSYEQYF.

This sequence joins TRBV9 and TRBJ2-2, with no clear D. Germline V lookup: CDR1 SGDLS, CDR2 YYNGEE. The CDR3 consists of 15 residues. Trimming left V 5 bases short and J 4 bases short, with 15 bases between. CDR3 bases: TGTGCCAGCAGTGGAACCAAGCCGGGCACCGGGGAGCTGTTTTTT. Protein: CASSGTKPGTGELFF.

The V gene is TRBV20-1, the J gene TRBJ1-1, with D maybe TRBD1 (6 bases). This CDR3 has 11 amino acids. Trimming left V 6 bases short and J 6 bases short, with 11 bases between. Germline CDR1 reads DFQATT; CDR2 reads SNEGSKA (reference sequence). The CDR3 region is CSAIQGAEAFF. The CDR3 bases are TGCAGTGCAATACAGGGTGCTGAAGCTTTCTTT.

The genes are TRBV27 and TRBJ1-2; D gene uncertain. The CDR3 sequence is 16 residues long. Trimming pared 4 bases from V and 0 bases from J, leaving 15 bases between. Germline-derived CDR1 and CDR2 are MNHEY and SMNVEV (reference sequence). The CDR3 DNA sequence: TGTGCCAGCAGTTCAACCCCCGGGGAGGCTAACTATGGCTACACCTTC. The encoded protein is CASSSTPGEANYGYTF.

The chain carries TRBV29-1 and TRBJ2-1, with 8 bases identical to TRBD1. In germline, CDR1 is SQVTM, CDR2 ANQGSEA. V lost 8 bases to trimming and J lost 5 bases; unmatched junction nucleotides: 11. The CDR3 extends over 14 amino acids. The CDR3, as DNA: TGCAGCACATGGACAGGGACGTGGGACAATGAGCAGTTCTTC. It is translated as CSTWTGTWDNEQFF.

This clone was seen only a few times. The chain recombines TRBV21-1 with TRBJ1-5; the D segment call TRBD1 is taken from the table without a DNA check. TRBV21-1 is a known pseudogene. There are 16 residues in the CDR3. The CDR3 DNA is TGTGCCAGCCGTAGCGCCACAGGACAGCTGGAATCGCCCCAGCATTTT. Protein sequence: CASRSATGQLESPQHF.

The chain has TRBV11-3 and TRBJ1-3; perhaps TRBD1 as D (6 bases). Germline V gene sequence: CDR1 SGHNT, CDR2 YENEEA. CDR3 size: 15 residues. Trimming removed 5 bases from V and 3 bases from J, with 14 bases in between. CDR3 sequence: CASSRDRTHGNTIYF. In DNA, the CDR3 is TGTGCCAGCAGCCGCGACAGGACTCATGGAAACACCATATATTTT.

V gene TRBV30 combines with J gene TRBJ1-2; tentative D call: TRBD1 (5 bases). This CDR3 comprises 13 residues. The germline gives CDR1 GTSNPN, CDR2 SVGIG (reference sequence). The CDR3 reads CARTAGDYYGYTF. The CDR3 DNA reads TGTGCACGGACGGCGGGGGACTACTATGGCTACACCTTC.

V is TRBV13 and J is TRBJ2-4; 7 positions match TRBD2. Germline loops: CDR1 PRHDT, CDR2 FYEKMQ (reference sequence). There are 19 residues in the CDR3. The V segment lost 5 bases and the J segment 1 base; nucleotides outside the gene matches: 17. The CDR3 DNA is TGTGCCAGCAGCCTCAGCGGGGCGGTCGAGCGGGTGGCCAAAAACATTCAGTACTTC. The encoded protein is CASSLSGAVERVAKNIQYF. The full variable domain, with the rest looked up from reference TRBV13 and TRBJ2-4, is AAGVIQSPRHLIKEKRETATLKCYPIPRHDTVYWYQQGPGQDPQFLISFYEKMQSDKGSIPDRFSAQQFSDYHSELNMSSLELGDSALYFCASSLSGAVERVAKNIQYFGAGTRLSVL.

This rearrangement joins TRBV6-1 to TRBJ2-7; D gene unclear. The germline V gene encodes CDR1 MNHNS and CDR2 SASEGT. V was clipped by 2 bases and J by 3 bases, with 5 bases between them. The CDR3 spans 12 residues. For the CDR3, the DNA is TGTGCCAGCAGTGAAATAGACTACGAGCAGTACTTC. Translating gives CASSEIDYEQYF.

The CDR3 DNA follows: TGTGCCAGCAGTTACGGACTAGTCGGGCAAGAGACCCAGTACTTC. Residues: CASSYGLVGQETQYF. The V gene is TRBV6-6, the J gene TRBJ2-5, with 7 nucleotides matching TRBD2. The germline V gene has CDR1 MNHNY and CDR2 SVGAGI (reference sequence). J lost 2 bases, V lost 2 bases, and 5 bases had no gene match. CDR3 length equals 15 residues.

This clone turned up a few times. This chain connects TRBV4-1 to TRBJ1-1; D gene unclear. The V end was cut by 2 bases, the J end by 3 bases, with 7 bases between. The germline gives CDR1 MGHRA, CDR2 YSYEKL. CDR3 size: 13 residues. CDR3 sequence reads: CASSQNGYTEAFF. In DNA, the CDR3 is TGCGCCAGCAGCCAAAACGGTTACACTGAAGCTTTCTTT.

J is TRBJ2-7 and V is TRBV5-4; 7 bases map to TRBD2. The V gene's germline CDR1 is SGHNT and CDR2 YYREEE (reference sequence). Losses at the gene ends were 4 bases for V and 1 base for J; bases not matched to a gene: 8. CDR3 length: 15 residues. DNA for the CDR3: TGTGCCAGCAGCCCCGGGACCGGGGGGTCCTACGAGCAGTACTTC. Amino acids: CASSPGTGGSYEQYF.

With regard to this clone: Relative to the germline gene, one junction end is altered; a read error may explain this. V and J are TRBV7-9 and TRBJ2-1; D not resolved. This CDR3 comprises 10 residues. CDR1 is SEHNR, CDR2 FQNEAQ, per germline (reference sequence). CDR3 nucleotide sequence: TGTTCCAGCAGCTTACTAGAGCAGTTCTTC. Protein product: CSSSLLEQFF.

The chain uses TRBV19 and TRBJ1-4; 10 bases map to TRBD1. Trimming cost V 1 base and J 5 bases; bases outside gene matches: 10. Germline V gene data show CDR1 as LNHDA and CDR2 as SQIVND (reference sequence). This CDR3 has 18 amino acids. For the CDR3, the DNA is TGTGCCAGTAGTATAGTGGGGACAGGGGTCGCGCGGAATGAAAAACTGTTTTTT. Translation: CASSIVGTGVARNEKLFF.

The chain combines TRBV5-6 with TRBJ2-5; 13 bases agree with TRBD2. The trim removed 4 bases at V and 5 bases at J, leaving 8 bases unmatched. The CDR3 has 16 residues. Germline V gene sequence: CDR1 SGHDT, CDR2 YYEEEE. CDR3 nucleotide sequence: TGTGCCAGCAGCGTTGGACTAGCGGGAGTCGGGGAGACCCAGTACTTC. Its translation: CASSVGLAGVGETQYF. The whole variable domain, remainder taken from reference TRBV5-6 and TRBJ2-5, is DAGVTQSPTHLIKTRGQQVTLRCSPKSGHDTVSWYQQALGQGPQFIFQYYEEEERQRGNFPDRFSGHQFPNYSSELNVNALLLGDSALYLCASSVGLAGVGETQYFGPGTRLLVL.

The table lists this clone with a few counts. V gene TRBV12-5 combines with J gene TRBJ1-1, with 9 positions matching TRBD1. The CDR3 is 13 residues long. With 5 bases clipped from V and 5 bases from J, the junction kept 3 bases outside the gene matches. The germline V gene encodes CDR1 LGHNT and CDR2 FRNRAP. CDR3: CASGGQGPTEAFF. The CDR3 bases are TGTGCTAGTGGTGGACAGGGGCCAACTGAAGCTTTCTTT. Variable domain in full (rest from reference TRBV12-5 and TRBJ1-1): DARVTQTPRHKVTEMGQEVTMRCQPILGHNTVFWYRQTMMQGLELLAYFRNRAPLDDSGMPKDRFSAEMPDATLATLKIQPSEPRDSAVYFCASGGQGPTEAFFGQGTRLTVV.

The gene calls are TRBV19 and TRBJ2-5; TRBD1 aligns across 7 bases. CDR3 length: 13 amino acids. The germline V gene has CDR1 LNHDA and CDR2 SQIVND (reference sequence). Trimming took 2 bases from V and 5 from J; bases not matched to a gene: 2. DNA for the CDR3: TGTGCCAGTAGTATAACAGGGGCGGAGACCCAGTACTTC. It yields the protein CASSITGAETQYF.

The chain links TRBV11-2 to TRBJ2-7; D is possibly TRBD2 (6 bases). The V gene's germline CDR1 is SGHAT and CDR2 FQNNGV. The CDR3 covers 13 residues. Deletions cut 5 bases from V and 6 bases from J, with 14 bases between. DNA of the CDR3: TGTGCCAGCAGCCGGGGAGGAGGACCCGAGCAGTACTTC. Protein product: CASSRGGGPEQYF.

In nucleotides, the CDR3 is TGTGCCAGCACCTCGAACCGGGACAGGGATCATAACACCGGGGAGCTGTTTTTT. Amino acids: CASTSNRDRDHNTGELFF. The V call is TRBV5-6, the J call TRBJ2-2; 9 bases map to TRBD1. From germline, CDR1 is SGHDT and CDR2 YYEEEE. This CDR3 has 18 residues. V was pared by 6 bases and J by 2 bases, with 14 bases of the junction left unmatched. Filled out from reference TRBV5-6 and TRBJ2-2, the complete variable domain reads DAGVTQSPTHLIKTRGQQVTLRCSPKSGHDTVSWYQQALGQGPQFIFQYYEEEERQRGNFPDRFSGHQFPNYSSELNVNALLLGDSALYLCASTSNRDRDHNTGELFFGEGSRLTVL.

Written as DNA, the CDR3 is TGTGCCCACGGGCCTAGCGGGGGGCAAGAGACCCAGTACTTC. This codes for CAHGPSGGQETQYF. This rearrangement joins TRBV25-1 to TRBJ2-5; TRBD2 matches at 11 bases. Trimming at V came to 11 bases and at J to 2 bases, leaving 7 bases not matched to a gene. This CDR3 is built from 14 residues. Germline CDR1 is MGHDK and CDR2 is SYGVNS.

V usage is TRBV7-9 and J usage is TRBJ1-4; 8 bases are a match to TRBD1. The CDR3 is 15 amino acids. Germline V CDR1 and CDR2: SEHNR, FQNEAQ (reference sequence). The V and J ends lost 3 bases and 6 bases, in that order; junction bases with no gene match: 6. The CDR3: CASSLDRAIDEKLFF. The CDR3 region has the DNA TGTGCCAGCAGCTTGGACAGGGCGATAGATGAAAAACTGTTTTTT.

This clone came up once. This chain uses TRBV19 with TRBJ1-4; D may be TRBD1 (6 bases). The ends were cut back, 4 bases at V and 0 bases at J, with 12 bases in the middle. The CDR3 is 16 residues long. Germline-derived CDR1 and CDR2 are LNHDA and SQIVND (reference sequence). The CDR3 coding sequence is TGTGCCAGTAGTACCCGACAGGCGACAACTAATGAAAAACTGTTTTTT. It translates to CASSTRQATTNEKLFF.

The chain is built from TRBV5-6 and TRBJ1-2, with a possible D match to TRBD1 (5 bases). Germline V gene sequence: CDR1 SGHDT, CDR2 YYEEEE. This CDR3 contains 15 residues. The germline V and J ends were trimmed by 2 bases and 6 bases, with 17 bases remaining between them. The CDR3 loop reads CASSFQLGGAHGYTF. CDR3 nucleotide sequence: TGTGCCAGCAGCTTCCAGCTCGGCGGGGCCCATGGCTACACCTTC. The whole variable domain, remainder taken from reference TRBV5-6 and TRBJ1-2, is DAGVTQSPTHLIKTRGQQVTLRCSPKSGHDTVSWYQQALGQGPQFIFQYYEEEERQRGNFPDRFSGHQFPNYSSELNVNALLLGDSALYLCASSFQLGGAHGYTFGSGTRLTVV.

The table lists this clone with a few counts. This sequence joins TRBV6-1 and TRBJ1-1; 8 bases align to TRBD1. Trimming took 4 bases from V and 8 from J; bases not matched to a gene: 15. The germline CDR1 and CDR2 sequences are MNHNS and SASEGT. The CDR3 sequence is 16 residues long. CDR3 coding DNA: TGTGCCAGCAGTGGTTCCGGGACAGGACCTAATGCCGAAGCTTTCTTT. It is translated as CASSGSGTGPNAEAFF.

The gene calls are TRBV5-8 and TRBJ1-5, with TRBD1 identical over 7 bases. The trim removed 3 bases at V and 1 base at J, leaving 1 base unmatched. Germline loops: CDR1 SGHTS, CDR2 YDEGEE. The CDR3 contains 14 residues. CDR3 protein: CASSWGQSNQPQHF. Written as DNA, the CDR3 is TGTGCCAGCAGCTGGGGACAGAGCAATCAGCCCCAGCATTTT.

This chain connects TRBV7-8 to TRBJ2-7, with D uncertain. This CDR3 has 14 amino acids. In germline, CDR1 is SGHVS, CDR2 FQNEAQ. The ends were cut back, 3 bases at V and 2 bases at J, with 11 bases in the middle. The CDR3 DNA sequence: TGTGCCAGCAGCTTCGGCAGGCGCGCCTACGAGCAGTACTTC. Its protein product is CASSFGRRAYEQYF.

The rearrangement links TRBV5-1 to TRBJ2-1; 9 positions agree with TRBD2. V lost 0 bases, J lost 9 bases, and 7 bases stayed unmatched. From germline, CDR1 is SGHRS and CDR2 YFSETQ. The CDR3 has 15 amino acids. The CDR3 is CASSLGSGSFSEQFF. In DNA, the CDR3 is TGCGCCAGCAGCTTGGGTAGCGGGAGCTTCAGTGAGCAGTTCTTC. The full variable domain, its missing parts supplied by reference TRBV5-1 and TRBJ2-1, is KAGVTQTPRYLIKTRGQQVTLSCSPISGHRSVSWYQQTPGQGLQFLFEYFSETQRNKGNFPGRFSGRQFSNSRSEMNVSTLELGDSALYLCASSLGSGSFSEQFFGPGTRLTVL.

The chain is built from TRBV30 and TRBJ2-2, with a weak D call TRBD2 (6 bases). The ends were cut back, 2 bases at V and 4 bases at J, with 17 bases in the middle. The germline gives CDR1 GTSNPN, CDR2 SVGIG (reference sequence). This CDR3 is 16 amino acids long. The CDR3 loop is CAWSPPGRGFTGELFF. The CDR3 coding sequence is TGTGCCTGGAGTCCTCCCGGGAGAGGCTTCACCGGGGAGCTGTTTTTT.

The CDR3 bases are TGTGCCAGCAGTGAAGCGCGTAATAGGGGCGCGAGGGGCTACACCTTC. Translating it yields CASSEARNRGARGYTF. The V and J genes are TRBV2 and TRBJ1-2; D is possibly TRBD1 (5 bases). V was clipped by 0 bases and J by 8 bases, with 19 bases between them. There are 16 residues in the CDR3. Germline V gene data show CDR1 as SNHLY and CDR2 as FYNNEI.